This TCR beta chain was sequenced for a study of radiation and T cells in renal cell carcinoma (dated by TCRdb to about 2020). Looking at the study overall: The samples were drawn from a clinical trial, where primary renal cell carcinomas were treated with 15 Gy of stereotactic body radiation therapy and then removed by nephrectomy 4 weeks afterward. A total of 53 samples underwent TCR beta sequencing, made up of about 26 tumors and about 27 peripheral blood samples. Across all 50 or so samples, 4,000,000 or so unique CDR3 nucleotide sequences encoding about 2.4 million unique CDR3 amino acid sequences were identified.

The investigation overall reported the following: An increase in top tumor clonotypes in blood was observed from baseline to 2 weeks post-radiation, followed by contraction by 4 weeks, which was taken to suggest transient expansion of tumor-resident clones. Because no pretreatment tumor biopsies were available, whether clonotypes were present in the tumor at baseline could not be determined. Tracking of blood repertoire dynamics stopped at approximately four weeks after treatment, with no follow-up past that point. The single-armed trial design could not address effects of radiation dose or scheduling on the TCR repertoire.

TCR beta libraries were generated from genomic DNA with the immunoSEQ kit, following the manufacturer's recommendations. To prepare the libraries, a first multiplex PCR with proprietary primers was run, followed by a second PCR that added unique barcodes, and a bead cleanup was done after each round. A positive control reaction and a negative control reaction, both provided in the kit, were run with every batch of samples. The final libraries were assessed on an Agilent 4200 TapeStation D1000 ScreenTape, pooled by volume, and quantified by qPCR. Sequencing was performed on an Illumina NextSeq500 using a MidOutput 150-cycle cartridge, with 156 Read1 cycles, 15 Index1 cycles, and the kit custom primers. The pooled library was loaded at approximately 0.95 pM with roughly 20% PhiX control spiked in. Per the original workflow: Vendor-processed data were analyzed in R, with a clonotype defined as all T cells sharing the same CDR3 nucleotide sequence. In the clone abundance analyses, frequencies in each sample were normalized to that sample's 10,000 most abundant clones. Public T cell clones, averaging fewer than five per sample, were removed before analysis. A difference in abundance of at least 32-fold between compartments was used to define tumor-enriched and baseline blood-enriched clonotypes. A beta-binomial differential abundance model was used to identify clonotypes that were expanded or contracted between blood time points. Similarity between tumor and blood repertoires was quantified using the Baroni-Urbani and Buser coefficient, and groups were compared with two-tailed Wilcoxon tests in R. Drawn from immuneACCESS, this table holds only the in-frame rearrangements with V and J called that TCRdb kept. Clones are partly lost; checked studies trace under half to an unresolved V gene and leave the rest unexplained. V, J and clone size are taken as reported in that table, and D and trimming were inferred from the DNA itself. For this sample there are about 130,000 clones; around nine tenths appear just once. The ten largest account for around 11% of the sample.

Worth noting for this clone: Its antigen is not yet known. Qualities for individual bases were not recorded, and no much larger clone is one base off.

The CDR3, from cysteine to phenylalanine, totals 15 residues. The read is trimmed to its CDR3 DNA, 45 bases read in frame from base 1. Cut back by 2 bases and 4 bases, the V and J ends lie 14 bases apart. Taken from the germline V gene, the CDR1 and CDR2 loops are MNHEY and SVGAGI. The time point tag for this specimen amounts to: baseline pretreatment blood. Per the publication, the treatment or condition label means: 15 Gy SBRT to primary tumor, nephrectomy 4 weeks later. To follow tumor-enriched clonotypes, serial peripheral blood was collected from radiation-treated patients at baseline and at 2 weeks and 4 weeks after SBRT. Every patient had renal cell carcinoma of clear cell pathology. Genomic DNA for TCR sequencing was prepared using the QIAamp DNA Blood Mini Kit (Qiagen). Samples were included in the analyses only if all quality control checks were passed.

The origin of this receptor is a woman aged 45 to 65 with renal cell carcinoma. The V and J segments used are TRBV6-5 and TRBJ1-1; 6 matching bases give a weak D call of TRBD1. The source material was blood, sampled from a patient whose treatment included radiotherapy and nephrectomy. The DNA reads TGTGCCAGCAGTTACGCGGGGGCGAGGGGCACTGAAGCTTTCTTT. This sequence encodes CASSYAGARGTEAFF.